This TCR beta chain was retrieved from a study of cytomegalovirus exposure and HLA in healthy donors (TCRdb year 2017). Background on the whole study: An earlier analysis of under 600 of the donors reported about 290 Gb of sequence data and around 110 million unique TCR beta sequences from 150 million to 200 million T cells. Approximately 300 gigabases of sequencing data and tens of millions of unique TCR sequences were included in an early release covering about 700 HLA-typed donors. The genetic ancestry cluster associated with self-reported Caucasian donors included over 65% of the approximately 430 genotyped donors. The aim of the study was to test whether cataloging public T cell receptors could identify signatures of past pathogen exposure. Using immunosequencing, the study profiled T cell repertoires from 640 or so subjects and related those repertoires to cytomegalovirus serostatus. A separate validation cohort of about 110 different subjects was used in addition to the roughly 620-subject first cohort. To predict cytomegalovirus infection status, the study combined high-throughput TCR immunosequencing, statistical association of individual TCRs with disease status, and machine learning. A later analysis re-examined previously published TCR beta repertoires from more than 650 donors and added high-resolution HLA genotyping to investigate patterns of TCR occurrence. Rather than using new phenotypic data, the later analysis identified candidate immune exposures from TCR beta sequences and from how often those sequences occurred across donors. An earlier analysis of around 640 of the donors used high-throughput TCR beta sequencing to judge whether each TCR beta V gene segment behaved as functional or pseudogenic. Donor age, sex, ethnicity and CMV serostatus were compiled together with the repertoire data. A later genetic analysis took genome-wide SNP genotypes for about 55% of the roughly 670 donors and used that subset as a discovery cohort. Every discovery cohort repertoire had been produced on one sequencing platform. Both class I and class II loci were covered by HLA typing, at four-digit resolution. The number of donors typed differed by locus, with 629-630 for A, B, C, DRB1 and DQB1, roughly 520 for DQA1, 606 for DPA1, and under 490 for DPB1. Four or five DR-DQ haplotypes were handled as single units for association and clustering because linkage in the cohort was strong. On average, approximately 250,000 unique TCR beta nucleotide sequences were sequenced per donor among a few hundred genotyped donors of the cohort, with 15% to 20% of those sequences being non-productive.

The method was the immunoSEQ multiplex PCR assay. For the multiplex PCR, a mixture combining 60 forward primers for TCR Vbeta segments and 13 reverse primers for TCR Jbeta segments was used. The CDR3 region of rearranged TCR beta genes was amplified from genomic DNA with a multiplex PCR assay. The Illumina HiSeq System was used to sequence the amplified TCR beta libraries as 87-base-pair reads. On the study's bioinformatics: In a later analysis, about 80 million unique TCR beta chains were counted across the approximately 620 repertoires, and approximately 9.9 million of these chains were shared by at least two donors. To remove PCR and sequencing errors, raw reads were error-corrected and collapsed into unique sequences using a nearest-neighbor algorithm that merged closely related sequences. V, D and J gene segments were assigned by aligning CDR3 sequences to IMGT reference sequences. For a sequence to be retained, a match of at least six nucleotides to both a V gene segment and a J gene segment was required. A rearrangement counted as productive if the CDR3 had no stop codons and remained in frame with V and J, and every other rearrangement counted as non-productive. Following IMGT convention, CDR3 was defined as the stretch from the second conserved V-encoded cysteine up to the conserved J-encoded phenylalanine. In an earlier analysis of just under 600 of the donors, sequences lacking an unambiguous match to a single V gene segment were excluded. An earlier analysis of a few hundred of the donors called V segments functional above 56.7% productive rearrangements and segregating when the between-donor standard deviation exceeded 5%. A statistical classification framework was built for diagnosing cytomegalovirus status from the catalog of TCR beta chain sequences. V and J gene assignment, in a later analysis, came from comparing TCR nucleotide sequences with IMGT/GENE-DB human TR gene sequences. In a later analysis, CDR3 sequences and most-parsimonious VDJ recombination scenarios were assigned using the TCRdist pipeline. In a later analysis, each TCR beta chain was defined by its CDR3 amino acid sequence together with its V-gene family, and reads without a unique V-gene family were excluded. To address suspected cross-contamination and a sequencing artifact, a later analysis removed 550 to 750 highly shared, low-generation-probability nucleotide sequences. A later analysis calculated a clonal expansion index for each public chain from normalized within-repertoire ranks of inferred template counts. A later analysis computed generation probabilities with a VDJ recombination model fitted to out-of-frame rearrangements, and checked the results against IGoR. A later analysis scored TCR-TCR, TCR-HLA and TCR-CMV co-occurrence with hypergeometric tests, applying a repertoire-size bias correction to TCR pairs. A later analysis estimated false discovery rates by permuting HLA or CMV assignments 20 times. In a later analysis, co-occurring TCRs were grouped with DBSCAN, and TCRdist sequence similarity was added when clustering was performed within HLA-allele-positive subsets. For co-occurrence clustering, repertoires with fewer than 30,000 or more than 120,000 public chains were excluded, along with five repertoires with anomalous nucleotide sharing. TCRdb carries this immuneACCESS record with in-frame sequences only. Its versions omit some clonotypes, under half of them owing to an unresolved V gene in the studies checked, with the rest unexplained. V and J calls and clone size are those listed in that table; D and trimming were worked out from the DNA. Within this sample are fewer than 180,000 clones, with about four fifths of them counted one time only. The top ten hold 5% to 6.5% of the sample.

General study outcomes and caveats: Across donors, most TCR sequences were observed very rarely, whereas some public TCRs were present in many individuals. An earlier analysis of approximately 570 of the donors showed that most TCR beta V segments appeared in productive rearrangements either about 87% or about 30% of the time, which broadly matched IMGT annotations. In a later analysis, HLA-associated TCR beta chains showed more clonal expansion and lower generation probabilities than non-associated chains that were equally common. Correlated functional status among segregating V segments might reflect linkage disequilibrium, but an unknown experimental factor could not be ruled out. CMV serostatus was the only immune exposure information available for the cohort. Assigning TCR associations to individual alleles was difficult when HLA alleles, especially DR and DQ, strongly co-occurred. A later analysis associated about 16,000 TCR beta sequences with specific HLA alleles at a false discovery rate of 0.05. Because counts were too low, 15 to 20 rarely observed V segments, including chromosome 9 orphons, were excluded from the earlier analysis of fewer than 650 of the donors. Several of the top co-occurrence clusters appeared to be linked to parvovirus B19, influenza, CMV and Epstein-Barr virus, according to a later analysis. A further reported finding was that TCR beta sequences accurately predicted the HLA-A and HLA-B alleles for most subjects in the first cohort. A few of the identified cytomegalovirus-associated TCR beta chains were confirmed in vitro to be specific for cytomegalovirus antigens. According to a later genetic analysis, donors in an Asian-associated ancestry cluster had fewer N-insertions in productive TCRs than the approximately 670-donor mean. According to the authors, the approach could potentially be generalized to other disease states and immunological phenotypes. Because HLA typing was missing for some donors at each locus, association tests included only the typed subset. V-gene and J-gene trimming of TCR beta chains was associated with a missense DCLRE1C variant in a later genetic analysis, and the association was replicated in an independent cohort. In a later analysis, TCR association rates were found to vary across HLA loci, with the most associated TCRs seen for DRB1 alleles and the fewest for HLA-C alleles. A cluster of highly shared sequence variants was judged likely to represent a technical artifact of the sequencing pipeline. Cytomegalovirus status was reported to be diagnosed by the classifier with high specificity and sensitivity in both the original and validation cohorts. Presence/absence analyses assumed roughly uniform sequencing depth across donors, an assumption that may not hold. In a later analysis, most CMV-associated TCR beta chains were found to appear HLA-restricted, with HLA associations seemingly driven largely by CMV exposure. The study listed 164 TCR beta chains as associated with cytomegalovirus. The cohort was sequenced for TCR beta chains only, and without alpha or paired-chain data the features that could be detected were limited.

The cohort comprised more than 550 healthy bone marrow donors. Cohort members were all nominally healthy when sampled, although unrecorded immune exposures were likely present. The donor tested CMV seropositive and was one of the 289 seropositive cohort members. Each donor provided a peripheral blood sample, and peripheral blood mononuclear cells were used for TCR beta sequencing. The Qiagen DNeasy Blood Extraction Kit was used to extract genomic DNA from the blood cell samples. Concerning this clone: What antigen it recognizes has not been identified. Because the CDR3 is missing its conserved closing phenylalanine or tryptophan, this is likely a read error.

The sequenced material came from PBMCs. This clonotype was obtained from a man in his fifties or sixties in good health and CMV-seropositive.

Read as DNA, the sequence is TGTGCCAGCAGTGAGGGAGTCTACGAGCAGTACCTC. It translates as CASSEGVYEQYL. The V and J genes are TRBV2 and TRBJ2-7; a weak D assignment points to TRBD2 (5 bases agree). Ends included, the CDR3 has 12 residues. Only CDR3 DNA remains: 36 bases, in frame from the first base. CDR1 and CDR2, looked up from the germline V gene, are SNHLY and FYNNEI. Cut back by 3 bases and 3 bases, the V and J ends lie 6 bases apart.